This paragraph covers one T cell receptor beta chain sequence. This sample was taken from a study of T cell changes during pregnancy in multiple sclerosis. Profiled with immunoSEQ multiplex PCR; TCRdb holds only in-frame clones, not every one. The sample has over 80,000 clones; around 95% are singletons. The CDR3 runs to 15 residues. With V trimmed by 3 bases and J by 6 bases, 11 bases remained unmatched. CDR1 GTSNPN and CDR2 SVGIG come from the germline V gene (reference sequence). The receptor's source is a female donor in good health, enrolled as a control in a pregnancy study. The chain employs TRBV30 and TRBJ1-1, with 9 bases lining up with TRBD1. Specimen: peripheral blood, collected in the third trimester of pregnancy. CDR3 in amino acids: CAWRPGGQGLAEAFF. The CDR3 region has the DNA TGTGCCTGGAGGCCTGGCGGACAGGGGTTAGCTGAAGCTTTCTTT.